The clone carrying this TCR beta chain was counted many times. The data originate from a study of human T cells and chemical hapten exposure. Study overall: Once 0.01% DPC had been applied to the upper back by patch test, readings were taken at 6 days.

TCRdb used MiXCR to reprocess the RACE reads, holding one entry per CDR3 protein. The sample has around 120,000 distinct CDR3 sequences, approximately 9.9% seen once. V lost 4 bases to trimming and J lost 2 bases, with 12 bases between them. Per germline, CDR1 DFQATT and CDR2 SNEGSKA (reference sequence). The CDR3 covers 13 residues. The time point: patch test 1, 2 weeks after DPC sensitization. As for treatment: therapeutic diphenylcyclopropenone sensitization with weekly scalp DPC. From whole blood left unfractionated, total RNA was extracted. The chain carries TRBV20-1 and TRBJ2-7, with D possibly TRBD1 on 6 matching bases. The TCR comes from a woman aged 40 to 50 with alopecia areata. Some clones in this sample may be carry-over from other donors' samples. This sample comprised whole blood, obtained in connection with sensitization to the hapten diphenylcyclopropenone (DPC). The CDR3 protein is CSATGVGPYEQYF. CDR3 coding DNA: TGCAGTGCTACAGGGGTGGGTCCCTACGAGCAGTACTTC.